A single sample gave rise to the 29 T cell receptor beta chains below, sequenced in a study of brain T cells in children with intractable seizures. Time point denoted: blood from clinic visit 5 months post-surgery; TSC patient then seizure free. Sequenced by immunoSEQ multiplex PCR; TCRdb stores in-frame clones only, minus some. The table has about 350,000 clones, nearly 95% seen once. This specimen consisted of peripheral blood, obtained more than 4 months after surgery. These receptors were obtained from a boy under two years old with tuberous sclerosis and intractable seizures.

The CDR3 here is CASSYAASTDTQYF. In nucleotides, the CDR3 is TGTGCCAGCAGTTACGCAGCTAGCACAGATACGCAGTATTTT. The V call is TRBV6-5, the J call TRBJ2-3; D not resolved. Germline-derived CDR1 and CDR2 are MNHEY and SVGAGI. The CDR3 totals 14 residues. V gave up 2 bases and J gave up 0 bases, with 6 bases separating them.

V gene TRBV18 combines with J gene TRBJ1-2, with D tentatively TRBD1 (6 bases). Germline CDR1 and CDR2: KGHSH and LQKENI. The CDR3 has 13 residues. With 2 bases removed from V and 8 bases from J, the gap between germline ends came to 12 bases. CDR3 nucleotides: TGTGCCAGCTCACCAACAGGGTTAGAGGGCTACACCTTC. Amino acid sequence: CASSPTGLEGYTF.

The chain links TRBV24-1 to TRBJ2-5; 7 bases match TRBD2. The V gene end was trimmed by 1 base and the J gene end by 2 bases; junction bases not matched to a gene: 6. This CDR3 region has 16 residues. Germline CDR1 reads KGHDR; CDR2 reads SFDVKD. The CDR3 here is CATSDLKRGKQETQYF. As DNA, the CDR3 is TGTGCCACCAGTGATTTAAAGCGGGGAAAACAAGAGACCCAGTACTTC.

The genes are TRBV11-2 and TRBJ2-5, with 8 bases that match TRBD2. The V and J ends lost 4 bases and 1 base, in that order; junction bases with no gene match: 8. The CDR3 contains 16 residues. The germline gives CDR1 SGHAT, CDR2 FQNNGV. The CDR3 region is CASSWLAGKSQETQYF. CDR3 bases: TGTGCCAGCAGCTGGCTAGCGGGTAAAAGCCAAGAGACCCAGTACTTC.

CDR3 in amino acids: CASSESTGSNEQFF. As DNA, the CDR3 is TGCGCCAGCAGTGAGTCGACGGGGAGCAATGAGCAGTTCTTC. This chain uses TRBV10-1 with TRBJ2-1, with D possibly TRBD2 on 5 matching bases. V was pared by 0 bases and J by 6 bases, with 9 bases between. Germline V CDR1 and CDR2: WNHNN, SYGVQD (reference sequence). The CDR3 loop spans 14 amino acids.

The chain joins TRBV4-2 to TRBJ1-2, with D uncertain. Germline-derived CDR1 and CDR2 are LGHNA and YNFKEQ. V was shortened by 0 bases and J by 4 bases, with 12 bases between the two germline ends. CDR3 length: 15 residues. For the CDR3, the DNA is TGTGCCAGCAGCCAAGACAGTTCTGTCACCTATGGCTACACCTTC. Translation gives CASSQDSSVTYGYTF.

CDR3 amino acids: CASSHPGGSYNEQFF. CDR3 bases: TGTGCCAGCAGCCACCCAGGGGGCTCCTACAATGAGCAGTTCTTC. This chain joins TRBV9 and TRBJ2-1, with TRBD1 identical over 7 bases. This CDR3 comprises 15 residues. Germline CDR1 and CDR2: SGDLS and YYNGEE. Trimming at V came to 4 bases and at J to 0 bases, leaving 4 bases not matched to a gene. Complete variable domain (other parts from reference TRBV9 and TRBJ2-1): DSGVTQTPKHLITATGQRVTLRCSPRSGDLSVYWYQQSLDQGLQFLIQYYNGEERAKGNILERFSAQQFPDLHSELNLSSLELGDSALYFCASSHPGGSYNEQFFGPGTRLTVL.

This sequence joins TRBV14 and TRBJ1-1, with 9 bases matching TRBD1. The V segment lost 0 bases and the J segment 5 bases; nucleotides outside the gene matches: 7. Germline-derived CDR1 and CDR2 are SGHDN and FVKESK. This CDR3 region has 16 residues. CDR3 residues: CASSQDSTGGLTEAFF. CDR3 DNA: TGTGCCAGCAGCCAAGATAGTACAGGGGGCTTAACTGAAGCTTTCTTT.

The rearrangement joins TRBV3-1 (or the pseudogene TRBV3-2) to TRBJ1-1, with D possibly being TRBD1 (6 bases). The CDR3 consists of 13 residues. Germline V gene sequence: CDR1 LGHDT, CDR2 YNNKEL (reference sequence). V was pared by 2 bases and J by 5 bases, with 9 bases between. Here the CDR3 DNA reads TGTGCCAGCAGCCAACAGGGGAGGACTGAAGCTTTCTTT. This encodes CASSQQGRTEAFF.

A note on this clone: Different DNA sequences within this sample yield the same CDR3. The chain is built from TRBV20-1 and TRBJ1-2; a possible D gene is TRBD1 (6 bases). CDR3 length: 11 amino acids. Germline V CDR1 and CDR2: DFQATT, SNEGSKA (reference sequence). V was cut by 0 bases and J by 8 bases, with 7 bases left in between. The CDR3 nucleotides read TGCAGTGCTAGAGATAGGGGGGGCTACACCTTC. This gives the protein CSARDRGGYTF.

V gene TRBV20-1 combines with J gene TRBJ2-5; 11 bases agree with TRBD2. This CDR3 has 16 amino acids. The J segment lost 4 bases and the V segment lost 3 bases, leaving 10 bases of the junction unmatched. The germline V gene encodes CDR1 DFQATT and CDR2 SNEGSKA (reference sequence). CDR3 nucleotide sequence: TGCAGTGCTAGTTCTCCTCTAGCGGGGGGTTCAGAGACCCAGTACTTC. This gives the protein CSASSPLAGGSETQYF.

The CDR3: CASSSGADYNEQFF. In nucleotides, the CDR3 is TGTGCCAGCAGCTCGGGAGCGGATTACAATGAGCAGTTCTTC. The chain uses TRBV7-9 and TRBJ2-1; weak D call: TRBD2 (6 bases). The germline V and J ends were trimmed by 4 bases and 4 bases, with 11 bases remaining between them. The germline V gene has CDR1 SEHNR and CDR2 FQNEAQ (reference sequence). This CDR3 is 14 amino acids long.

The chain is built from TRBV30 and TRBJ2-1; possibly TRBD1 or TRBD2 for D (5 bases each). The CDR3 spans 12 residues. V was pared by 3 bases and J by 9 bases, with 12 bases between. Germline assignment: CDR1 GTSNPN and CDR2 SVGIG (reference sequence). This CDR3 is CAWRRGVGEQFF. CDR3 DNA: TGTGCCTGGAGGAGAGGGGTTGGTGAGCAGTTCTTC.

This sequence joins TRBV5-6 and TRBJ1-4; unclear D gene. Germline lookup yields CDR1 SGHDT and CDR2 YYEEEE. V was cut by 0 bases and J by 14 bases, with 11 bases left in between. The CDR3 loop spans 12 amino acids. This chain's CDR3 is CASSLEAEGLFF. The CDR3 bases are TGTGCCAGCAGCTTGGAGGCCGAGGGTCTGTTTTTT.

The chain couples TRBV20-1 to TRBJ2-7, with D possibly TRBD1 on 6 matching bases. Germline lookup yields CDR1 DFQATT and CDR2 SNEGSKA (reference sequence). Trimming took 3 bases from V and 4 from J, leaving 16 bases between them. CDR3 length: 14 residues. CDR3 DNA sequence: TGCAGTGCTAGTACTGGGGACAACTATTACGAGCAGTACTTC. Translating gives CSASTGDNYYEQYF.

The chain has TRBV30 and TRBJ1-2; perhaps TRBD1 as D (5 bases). CDR1 and CDR2 from the germline V gene are GTSNPN and SVGIG (reference sequence). The CDR3 covers 15 residues. Trimming took off 3 bases at V and 2 bases at J, with 16 bases between the two ends. CDR3 loop: CAWRGAFQVNYGYTF. CDR3 nucleotides: TGTGCCTGGAGAGGGGCTTTCCAGGTGAACTATGGCTACACCTTC.

J is TRBJ2-7 and V is TRBV14, with a tentative D call TRBD2 (6 bases). With 3 bases removed from V and 7 bases from J, the gap between germline ends came to 16 bases. Per germline, CDR1 SGHDN and CDR2 FVKESK. This CDR3 is built from 14 residues. CDR3 region: CASSHGSRRWEQYF. CDR3 bases: TGTGCCAGCAGCCACGGGAGCCGAAGGTGGGAGCAGTACTTC.

CDR3 DNA sequence: TGTGCCAGCAGTTTACCAGGGCAACAAAACACCATATATTTT. Protein product: CASSLPGQQNTIYF. The chain combines TRBV28 with TRBJ1-3, with a possible D match to TRBD1 (5 bases). The V and J ends lost 2 bases and 6 bases respectively, with 11 bases between them. This CDR3 spans 14 amino acids. Germline V lookup: CDR1 MDHEN, CDR2 SYDVKM.

V is TRBV7-6 and J is TRBJ2-1; D may be TRBD1 (6 bases). Germline V gene data show CDR1 as SGHVS and CDR2 as FNYEAQ. Trimming shortened V by 4 bases and J by 7 bases, and 11 bases separated the two germline ends. The CDR3 has 13 amino acids. CDR3 in amino acids: CASSSLRGNEQFF. The CDR3, as DNA: TGTGCCAGCAGCTCCCTTAGGGGGAATGAGCAGTTCTTC.

V gene TRBV10-2 combines with J gene TRBJ2-1; D unclear. The CDR3 covers 13 residues. CDR1 and CDR2 (germline): WSHSY, SAAADI. Between the trimmed V and J ends, which lost 7 bases and 2 bases, there was a span of 9 bases. The CDR3 nucleotides are TGCGCCAGCACAACGACGACCTACAATGAGCAGTTCTTC. It translates to CASTTTTYNEQFF.

This chain uses TRBV9 with TRBJ2-1, with 10 nucleotides matching TRBD2. Germline V CDR1 and CDR2: SGDLS, YYNGEE. V lost 2 bases, J lost 8 bases, and 7 bases stayed unmatched. The CDR3 consists of 15 residues. The CDR3 is CASSVSGTSVDEQFF. The CDR3 DNA follows: TGTGCCAGCAGCGTGTCCGGGACTAGCGTGGATGAGCAGTTCTTC.

J is TRBJ2-6 and V is TRBV3-1 (or the pseudogene TRBV3-2), with D possibly TRBD1 on 5 matching bases. V lost 0 bases and J 2 bases, leaving 5 bases between the germline ends. The CDR3 covers 15 residues. Looked up from germline, CDR1 is LGHDT and CDR2 is YNNKEL (reference sequence). CDR3 residues: CASSQDRAGANVLTF. The CDR3, as DNA: TGTGCCAGCAGCCAAGACAGGGCTGGGGCCAACGTCCTGACTTTC.

This clone appeared once. The rearrangement links TRBV5-1 to TRBJ2-1; 8 bases fit TRBD2. The germline V gene encodes CDR1 SGHRS and CDR2 YFSETQ. The CDR3 spans 16 residues. V dropped 0 bases and J dropped 5; count of bases not matched to a gene: 7. This chain's CDR3 is CASSLDGGRTNNEQFF. The CDR3 nucleotides read TGCGCCAGCAGCTTGGATGGCGGGAGGACTAACAATGAGCAGTTCTTC.

The J gene is TRBJ2-1, the V gene TRBV9; 7 nucleotides line up with TRBD1. The junction had 7 bases not matched to a gene; V was cut back by 1 base and J by 0 bases. Looked up from germline, CDR1 is SGDLS and CDR2 is YYNGEE. This CDR3 is 17 amino acids long. The CDR3 sequence is CASSVQGTAVSYNEQFF. As DNA, the CDR3 is TGTGCCAGCAGCGTACAAGGGACAGCTGTCTCCTACAATGAGCAGTTCTTC.

The V call is TRBV7-2, the J call TRBJ2-5, with a weak D call TRBD2 (5 bases). The V gene lost 2 bases and the J gene lost 10 bases, with 17 bases spanning the gap. The CDR3 has 14 amino acids. Germline assignment: CDR1 SGHTA and CDR2 FQGNSA. The CDR3 DNA reads TGTGCCAGCAGCTTAACCCTCCTGGCCGGGGTCCAGTACTTC. It yields the protein CASSLTLLAGVQYF.

The chain has TRBV2 and TRBJ2-3; D not certain. The germline CDR1 and CDR2 sequences are SNHLY and FYNNEI. The CDR3 totals 15 residues. Trimming left V 4 bases short and J 5 bases short, with 16 bases between. As DNA, the CDR3 is TGTGCCAGCAGTGCCCTAGTGAAGGGCGGAGATACGCAGTATTTT. This codes for CASSALVKGGDTQYF.

The V gene is TRBV5-1, the J gene TRBJ1-2, with 7 bases matching TRBD1. Germline V gene lookup returns CDR1 SGHRS and CDR2 YFSETQ. J lost 4 bases, V lost 0 bases, and 9 bases had no gene match. CDR3 length equals 16 residues. The CDR3 is CASSLVIGGGGYGYTF. The CDR3 coding sequence is TGCGCCAGCAGCTTGGTTATAGGGGGCGGTGGCTATGGCTACACCTTC.

The gene calls are TRBV24-1 and TRBJ1-2; 10 nucleotides align to TRBD1. V was clipped by 5 bases and J by 2 bases; unmatched bases: 4. This CDR3 is 15 amino acids long. Per germline, CDR1 KGHDR and CDR2 SFDVKD. CDR3 loop: CATSGPGQGNYGYTF. The DNA for the CDR3 is TGTGCCACCAGTGGACCGGGACAGGGGAACTATGGCTACACCTTC.

The rearrangement uses TRBV10-2 and TRBJ2-3; 9 positions agree with TRBD2. Germline CDR1 is WSHSY and CDR2 is SAAADI. The junction had 8 bases not matched to a gene; V was cut back by 5 bases and J by 2 bases. The CDR3 spans 16 residues. CDR3 loop: CASSPFSGSPTDTQYF. DNA of the CDR3: TGCGCCAGCAGTCCCTTTAGCGGGAGCCCCACAGATACGCAGTATTTT.